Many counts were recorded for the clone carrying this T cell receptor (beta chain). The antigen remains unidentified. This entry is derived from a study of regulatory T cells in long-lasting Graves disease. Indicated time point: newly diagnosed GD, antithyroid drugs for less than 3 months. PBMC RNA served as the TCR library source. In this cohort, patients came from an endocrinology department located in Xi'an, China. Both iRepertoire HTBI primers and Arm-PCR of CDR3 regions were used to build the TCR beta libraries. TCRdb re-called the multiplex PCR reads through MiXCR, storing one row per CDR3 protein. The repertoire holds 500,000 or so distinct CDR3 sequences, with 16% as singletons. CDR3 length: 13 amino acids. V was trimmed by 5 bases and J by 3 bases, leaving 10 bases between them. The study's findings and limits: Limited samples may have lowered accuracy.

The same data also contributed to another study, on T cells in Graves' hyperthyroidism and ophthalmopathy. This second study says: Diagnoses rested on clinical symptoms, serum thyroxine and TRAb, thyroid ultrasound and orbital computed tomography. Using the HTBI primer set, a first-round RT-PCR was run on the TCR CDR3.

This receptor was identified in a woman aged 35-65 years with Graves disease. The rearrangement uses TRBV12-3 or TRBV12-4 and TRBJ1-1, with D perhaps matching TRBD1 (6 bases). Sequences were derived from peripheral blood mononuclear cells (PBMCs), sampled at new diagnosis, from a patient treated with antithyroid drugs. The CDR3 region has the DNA TGTGCCAGCAGTAGGACAGCTTACACTGAAGCTTTCTTT. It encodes CASSRTAYTEAFF.